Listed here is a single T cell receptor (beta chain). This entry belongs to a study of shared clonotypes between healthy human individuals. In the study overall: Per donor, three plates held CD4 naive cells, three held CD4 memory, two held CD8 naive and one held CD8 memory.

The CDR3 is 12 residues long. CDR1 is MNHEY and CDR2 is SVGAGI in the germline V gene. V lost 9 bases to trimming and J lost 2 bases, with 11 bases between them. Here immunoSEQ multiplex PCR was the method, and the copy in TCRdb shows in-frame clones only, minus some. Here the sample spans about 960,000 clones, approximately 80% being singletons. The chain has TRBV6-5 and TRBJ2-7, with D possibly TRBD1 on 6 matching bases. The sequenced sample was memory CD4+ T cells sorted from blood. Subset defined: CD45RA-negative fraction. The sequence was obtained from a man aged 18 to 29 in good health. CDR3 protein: CASAGATYEQYF. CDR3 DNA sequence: TGTGCCAGTGCAGGGGCTACCTACGAGCAGTACTTC.